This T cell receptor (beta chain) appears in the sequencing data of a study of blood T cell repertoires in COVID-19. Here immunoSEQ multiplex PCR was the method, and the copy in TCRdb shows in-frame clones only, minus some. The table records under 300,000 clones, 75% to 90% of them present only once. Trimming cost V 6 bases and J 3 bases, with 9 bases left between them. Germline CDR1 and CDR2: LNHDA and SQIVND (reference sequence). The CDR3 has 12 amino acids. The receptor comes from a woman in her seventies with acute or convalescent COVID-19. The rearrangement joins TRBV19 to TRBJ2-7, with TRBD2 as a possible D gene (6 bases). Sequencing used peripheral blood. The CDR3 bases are TGTGCCAGTAGGGGGGGACTCTACGAGCAGTACTTC. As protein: CASRGGLYEQYF.